This T cell receptor beta chain was recovered during a study of CD8 T cells in ankylosing spondylitis. Overall study results and limits: Seemingly distinctive of ankylosing spondylitis blood was a TCR beta motif formed by eight highly homologous variants.

In germline, CDR1 is KGHSH, CDR2 LQKENI. V lost 4 bases and J lost 3, with 10 bases in between. The CDR3 is made up of 13 amino acids. TCRdb passed the 5' RACE reads through MiXCR, listing each CDR3 protein once. The sample holds 700,000 to 1,000,000 distinct CDR3 sequences, about 11% seen once. As concerns this clonotype: Antigen unknown.

The rearrangement uses TRBV18 and TRBJ2-7, with D tentatively TRBD1 or TRBD2 (6 bases each). The source is a male donor with ankylosing spondylitis. Specimen: blood, either unsorted or a sorted T cell fraction (not recorded which). CDR3 nucleotide sequence: TGTGCCAGCTCACAGGGGGGCAACTACGAGCAGTACTTC. It yields the protein CASSQGGNYEQYF. Combining the CDR3 with reference TRBV18 and TRBJ2-7 gives the whole variable domain NAGVMQNPRHLVRRRGQEARLRCSPMKGHSHVYWYRQLPEEGLKFMVYLQKENIIDESGMPKERFSAEFPKEGPSILRIQQVVRGDSAAYFCASSQGGNYEQYFGPGTRLTVT.